The 11 T cell receptor beta chains in this list originate from one sample, sequenced in a study of blood T cell repertoires in COVID-19 (dated by TCRdb to about 2020). The library was built by means of the immunoSEQ multiplex PCR assay. Not all clones reach the TCRdb copy of this immuneACCESS table, which keeps in-frame sequences only. Checked studies attribute under half of the gap to unresolved V genes and leave the rest unexplained. The sample data list 250,000 to 300,000 clones, and 70% to 90% of these were observed just once. The ten biggest clones cover over 10% of the sample. Sequences were obtained from peripheral blood. All receptors come from a woman aged 70 to 79 with COVID-19, enrolled during active disease.

The rearrangement links TRBV29-1 to TRBJ1-4; tentative D call: TRBD1 (5 bases). The germline CDR1 and CDR2 sequences are SQVTM and ANQGSEA. The CDR3 contains 13 residues. The ends were cut back, 4 bases at V and 6 bases at J, with 12 bases in the middle. The CDR3 bases are TGCAGCGTTGGGGGGGTGGGCGATGAAAAACTGTTTTTT. Amino acid sequence: CSVGGVGDEKLFF.

This chain uses TRBV2 with TRBJ2-7; tentatively, D is TRBD2 (6 bases). Trimming stripped 6 bases from V and 3 bases from J, with 21 bases between. This CDR3 comprises 16 residues. Germline CDR1 is SNHLY and CDR2 is FYNNEI. The CDR3 DNA sequence: TGTGCCAGCAGCAGCGACCCAGACGGGGGATACTACGAGCAGTACTTC. Translation gives CASSSDPDGGYYEQYF.

CDR3 coding DNA: TGTGCCAGCAGCTTATTAGGTCCAGGCGATGAGCAGTTCTTC. Translation: CASSLLGPGDEQFF. The chain is built from TRBV7-2 and TRBJ2-1; D remains unclear. Trimming removed 2 bases at V and 8 bases at J, with 13 bases between. Germline lookup yields CDR1 SGHTA and CDR2 FQGNSA. The CDR3 sequence is 14 residues long.

This clone turned up a few times. The CDR3 region has the DNA TGTGCCAGCCGGCAGGCCTCCTCTGGAAACACCATATATTTT. Its translation: CASRQASSGNTIYF. The chain combines TRBV28 with TRBJ1-3; D unclear. The CDR3 totals 14 residues. Germline CDR1 reads MDHEN; CDR2 reads SYDVKM. Trimming removed 8 bases from V and 0 bases from J, with 11 bases in between.

The genes are TRBV27 and TRBJ2-7; a weak D match, TRBD1 (6 bases). Between the trimmed V and J ends, which lost 6 bases and 2 bases, there was a span of 23 bases. The CDR3 runs to 17 residues. Germline CDR1 reads MNHEY; CDR2 reads SMNVEV (reference sequence). The CDR3 coding sequence is TGTGCCAGCAGCCGTCTACCTACTCGACAGGCCACCTACGAGCAGTACTTC. It encodes CASSRLPTRQATYEQYF.

This chain connects TRBV27 to TRBJ1-1; 9 positions agree with TRBD1. Germline V gene sequence: CDR1 MNHEY, CDR2 SMNVEV (reference sequence). The CDR3 runs to 14 residues. V dropped 4 bases and J dropped 10; count of bases not matched to a gene: 10. In DNA form, the CDR3 reads TGTGCCAGCAGTTCGTTTTTACAGGGGGCGGCAGCTTTCTTT. Protein sequence: CASSSFLQGAAAFF.

This chain connects TRBV27 to TRBJ2-3; maybe TRBD2 (6 bases). The V gene's germline CDR1 is MNHEY and CDR2 SMNVEV (reference sequence). V dropped 5 bases and J dropped 10 bases, with 22 bases sitting between them. The CDR3 length is 15 residues. For the CDR3, the DNA is TGTGCCAGCAGTCCAGACTCGACTAGATCTGCGGCGCAGTATTTT. Amino acids: CASSPDSTRSAAQYF.

The chain links TRBV6-4 to TRBJ2-1, with D possibly matching TRBD1 (6 bases). The germline V gene encodes CDR1 MRHNA and CDR2 SNTAGT. V shed 0 bases and J shed 9 bases, with 9 bases lying between them. This CDR3 comprises 13 residues. The CDR3 DNA is TGTGCCAGCAGTGACTCGGGGGCCCTTGAGCAGTTCTTC. Encoded protein: CASSDSGALEQFF.

Concerning this clone: Additional DNA sequences in this sample encode the identical CDR3. The chain has TRBV18 and TRBJ1-4, with a tentative D call TRBD1 (5 bases). The CDR3 loop spans 14 amino acids. Per germline, CDR1 KGHSH and CDR2 LQKENI. V lost 6 bases and J 0 bases, leaving 8 bases between the germline ends. The CDR3 DNA follows: TGTGCCAGCTCGCCGACAGCAACTAATGAAAAACTGTTTTTT. It encodes CASSPTATNEKLFF.

This sequence joins TRBV5-1 and TRBJ1-4, with TRBD1 as a possible D gene (5 bases). CDR1 and CDR2 (germline): SGHRS, YFSETQ. Between the trimmed V and J ends, which lost 2 bases and 4 bases, there was a span of 9 bases. This CDR3 is built from 14 residues. CDR3 region: CASSLLGDNEKLFF. DNA of the CDR3: TGCGCCAGCAGCTTATTAGGGGATAATGAAAAACTGTTTTTT.

Remarks on this clone: One end of the junction varies from germline; a read error may be responsible. The J gene is TRBJ1-2, the V gene TRBV7-9; a weak D match, TRBD1 (5 bases). The V gene's germline CDR1 is SEHNR and CDR2 FQNEAQ (reference sequence). The CDR3 spans 13 residues. DNA for the CDR3: TGTGCCAGTGAAGGGCAGGGAAACTACGGCTACACCTTC. It codes for CASEGQGNYGYTF.